A selection of T cell receptor beta chains follows, all from one sample in a study of beta chain features in type 1 diabetes. Some clones are missing from TCRdb's copy, which holds only in-frame ones; the method was immunoSEQ multiplex PCR. The repertoire holds around 310,000 clones, roughly 14% seen once, with about 0.016% in the top ten. Sequenced sample: naive CD4+ T cells from blood. The receptors originated from a woman aged 18-29 years with type 1 diabetes. The CDR3 runs from the conserved cysteine through the conserved F or W. The order of the fields is V gene, clone size, J gene, D gene, CDR3 DNA, CDR3 protein. A D gene is named only where the DNA matches it firmly. Clone size is shown for a subset of rows, as once, few, many or a class of expanded clone.

v_call: TRBV7-3
clone_size: few
j_call: TRBJ2-1
d_call: TRBD2
cdr3_nt: TGTGCCAGCAGCATCCTAGCGGGAGGTGACAATGAGCAGTTCTTC
cdr3_aa: CASSILAGGDNEQFF

v_call: TRBV30
clone_size: few
j_call: TRBJ2-1
d_call: -
cdr3_nt: TGTGCCTGGAGTCCCTCGTACAATGAGCAGTTCTTC
cdr3_aa: CAWSPSYNEQFF

v_call: TRBV5-1
clone_size: -
j_call: TRBJ2-2
d_call: -
cdr3_nt: TGCGCCAGCAGCACATATACAGGGTTGAATACCGGGGAGCTGTTTTTT
cdr3_aa: CASSTYTGLNTGELFF

v_call: TRBV5-1
clone_size: few
j_call: TRBJ1-5
d_call: TRBD1
cdr3_nt: TGCGCCAGCAGTTACGGGACAGGGGAACAGCCCCAGCATTTT
cdr3_aa: CASSYGTGEQPQHF

v_call: TRBV9
clone_size: few
j_call: TRBJ2-5
d_call: -
cdr3_nt: TGTGCCAGCAGCGTGGCAGGTCACCTTGGGGAGACCCAGTACTTC
cdr3_aa: CASSVAGHLGETQYF

v_call: TRBV19
clone_size: few
j_call: TRBJ2-7
d_call: TRBD1
cdr3_nt: TGTGCCAGTAGTCGAATCGGGACAGGTTCCTACGAGCAGTACTTC
cdr3_aa: CASSRIGTGSYEQYF

v_call: TRBV10-3
clone_size: -
j_call: TRBJ2-1
d_call: TRBD1
cdr3_nt: TGTGCCATCAGCGAGGGACAGAAAGATGGCGATGAGCAGTTCTTC
cdr3_aa: CAISEGQKDGDEQFF

v_call: TRBV11-3
clone_size: -
j_call: TRBJ2-1
d_call: TRBD2
cdr3_nt: TGTGCCAGCAGCTTAGGGAGCGGGAGGGCGAATGAGCAGTTCTTC
cdr3_aa: CASSLGSGRANEQFF

v_call: TRBV5-1
clone_size: -
j_call: TRBJ2-5
d_call: -
cdr3_nt: TGCGCCAGCAGCCGGGTTAGCGGTCCAGCCCAAGAGACCCAGTACTTC
cdr3_aa: CASSRVSGPAQETQYF

v_call: TRBV6-5
clone_size: -
j_call: TRBJ2-4
d_call: TRBD2
cdr3_nt: TGTGCCAGCAGCCTGACTAGCGGGAGGAGGGACATTCAGTACTTC
cdr3_aa: CASSLTSGRRDIQYF

v_call: TRBV7-9
clone_size: -
j_call: TRBJ2-3
d_call: TRBD1
cdr3_nt: TGTGCCAGCAGCCTTCGGACAGGGAACACAGATACGCAGTATTTT
cdr3_aa: CASSLRTGNTDTQYF

v_call: TRBV5-1
clone_size: -
j_call: TRBJ2-3
d_call: -
cdr3_nt: TGCGCCAGCAGCTTGGAGCCAACCAGCACAGATACGCAGTATTTT
cdr3_aa: CASSLEPTSTDTQYF

v_call: TRBV6-6
clone_size: -
j_call: TRBJ2-3
d_call: TRBD2
cdr3_nt: TGTGCCAGCAGGACTAGCGGAAGCACAGATACGCAGTATTTT
cdr3_aa: CASRTSGSTDTQYF

v_call: TRBV18
clone_size: -
j_call: TRBJ2-2
d_call: -
cdr3_nt: TGTGCCAGCTCACCCTACAGGGAATCGGCCGGGGAGCTGTTTTTT
cdr3_aa: CASSPYRESAGELFF

v_call: TRBV7-9
clone_size: few
j_call: TRBJ1-2
d_call: TRBD1
cdr3_nt: TGTGCCAGCAGCGGACAGGGGTACTATGGCTACACCTTC
cdr3_aa: CASSGQGYYGYTF

v_call: TRBV18
clone_size: few
j_call: TRBJ1-1
d_call: -
cdr3_nt: TGTGCCAGCTCACCACGACAGCTCACTCCTGGCCTGAACACTGAAGCTTTCTTT
cdr3_aa: CASSPRQLTPGLNTEAFF

v_call: TRBV7-9
clone_size: -
j_call: TRBJ1-5
d_call: -
cdr3_nt: TGTGCCAGCAGCCCCGGGGGGCAGGGGAGTCAGCCCCAGCATTTT
cdr3_aa: CASSPGGQGSQPQHF

v_call: TRBV7-9
clone_size: -
j_call: TRBJ2-1
d_call: -
cdr3_nt: TGTGCCAGCAGCTTAGGACTCACAAGCAATGAGCAGTTCTTC
cdr3_aa: CASSLGLTSNEQFF

v_call: TRBV18
clone_size: -
j_call: TRBJ2-1
d_call: TRBD1
cdr3_nt: TGTGCCAGCTCACCGCCAGGGGGCGCCTACAATGAGCAGTTCTTC
cdr3_aa: CASSPPGGAYNEQFF

v_call: TRBV7-7
clone_size: -
j_call: TRBJ2-5
d_call: -
cdr3_nt: TGTGCCAGCAGCTTGAACAGTCGGCAAGAGACCCAGTACTTC
cdr3_aa: CASSLNSRQETQYF

v_call: TRBV7-8
clone_size: once
j_call: TRBJ2-3
d_call: TRBD2
cdr3_nt: TGTGCCAGCAGCTTATGGCGGGAGAGGACAGATACGCAGTATTTT
cdr3_aa: CASSLWRERTDTQYF

v_call: TRBV30
clone_size: many
j_call: TRBJ1-2
d_call: -
cdr3_nt: TGTGCCTGGAGTGCCTACTATGGCTACACCTTC
cdr3_aa: CAWSAYYGYTF

v_call: TRBV11-2
clone_size: -
j_call: TRBJ2-2
d_call: -
cdr3_nt: TGTGCCAGCAGCTTAGGACTAGTTCGTACTGGGGAGCTGTTTTTT
cdr3_aa: CASSLGLVRTGELFF

v_call: TRBV5-4
clone_size: few
j_call: TRBJ2-5
d_call: TRBD1
cdr3_nt: TGTGCCAGCAGCTTCCAGGGGGCTTTTGAGACCCAGTACTTC
cdr3_aa: CASSFQGAFETQYF

v_call: TRBV2
clone_size: -
j_call: TRBJ2-3
d_call: -
cdr3_nt: TGTGCCAGCAATGGAGGGGAAACAGATACGCAGTATTTT
cdr3_aa: CASNGGETDTQYF

v_call: TRBV14
clone_size: few
j_call: TRBJ2-4
d_call: -
cdr3_nt: TGTGCCAGCAGCCAAGCACAACAGGGCGGAATAGCCAAAAACATTCAGTACTTC
cdr3_aa: CASSQAQQGGIAKNIQYF

v_call: TRBV14
clone_size: few
j_call: TRBJ2-1
d_call: TRBD2
cdr3_nt: TGTGCCAGCAGCCAACGGCTGGTAGCGGGAGGCTCCTACAATGAGCAGTTCTTC
cdr3_aa: CASSQRLVAGGSYNEQFF

v_call: TRBV7-2
clone_size: few
j_call: TRBJ2-7
d_call: TRBD1
cdr3_nt: TGTGCCAGCAGCTCCCGGGACAGATCCTACGAGCAGTACTTC
cdr3_aa: CASSSRDRSYEQYF

v_call: TRBV4-3
clone_size: few
j_call: TRBJ1-3
d_call: -
cdr3_nt: TGCGCCAGCAGCCGGGAGGGGAGCTCTGGAAACACCATATATTTT
cdr3_aa: CASSREGSSGNTIYF

v_call: TRBV29-1
clone_size: -
j_call: TRBJ2-7
d_call: -
cdr3_nt: TGCAGCGCCCCCGGGACATCCTACGAGCAGTACTTC
cdr3_aa: CSAPGTSYEQYF

v_call: TRBV30
clone_size: -
j_call: TRBJ1-4
d_call: TRBD1
cdr3_nt: TGTGCCTGGGGACACCCCGGGACAGACAACGAAAAACTGTTTTTT
cdr3_aa: CAWGHPGTDNEKLFF

v_call: TRBV9
clone_size: few
j_call: TRBJ1-1
d_call: -
cdr3_nt: TGTGCCAGCAGCGTAGTCCCCTCAGGGGCGAACACTGAAGCTTTCTTT
cdr3_aa: CASSVVPSGANTEAFF

v_call: TRBV13
clone_size: few
j_call: TRBJ1-2
d_call: -
cdr3_nt: TGTGCCAGCAGCCCTGACGGAGGGGACTATGGCTACACCTTC
cdr3_aa: CASSPDGGDYGYTF

v_call: TRBV6-1
clone_size: few
j_call: TRBJ1-2
d_call: -
cdr3_nt: TGTGCCAGCAGTGAAGTCCCTTTCTACACCTTC
cdr3_aa: CASSEVPFYTF

v_call: TRBV4-2
clone_size: few
j_call: TRBJ1-1
d_call: TRBD1
cdr3_nt: TGTGCCAGCAGCAAAACCGGGACAGAGGGGTTGGCTGAAGCTTTCTTT
cdr3_aa: CASSKTGTEGLAEAFF

v_call: TRBV4-3
clone_size: few
j_call: TRBJ1-5
d_call: TRBD1
cdr3_nt: TGCGCCAGCAGCCAAGTCCGGGACAGAAATCAGCCCCAGCATTTT
cdr3_aa: CASSQVRDRNQPQHF

v_call: TRBV6-8
clone_size: -
j_call: TRBJ1-5
d_call: -
cdr3_nt: TGTGCCAGCAGTTACTACCCCGGGAGGGGCGTTAGCAATCAGCCCCAGCATTTT
cdr3_aa: CASSYYPGRGVSNQPQHF

v_call: TRBV10-3
clone_size: few
j_call: TRBJ2-3
d_call: TRBD2
cdr3_nt: TGTGCCATCAGTGAACAAGCGGGAGGCGCAGATACGCAGTATTTT
cdr3_aa: CAISEQAGGADTQYF

v_call: TRBV9
clone_size: -
j_call: TRBJ2-1
d_call: -
cdr3_nt: TGTGCCAGCAGCGTAGCTACGGTCAACAATGAGCAGTTCTTC
cdr3_aa: CASSVATVNNEQFF

v_call: TRBV29-1
clone_size: many
j_call: TRBJ2-7
d_call: -
cdr3_nt: TGCAGCGTGTACTTCCCAGAGCAGTACTTC
cdr3_aa: CSVYFPEQYF

v_call: TRBV5-1
clone_size: -
j_call: TRBJ2-1
d_call: -
cdr3_nt: TGCGCCAGCAGCTTTGAACTAGCCGCCTACAATGAGCAGTTCTTC
cdr3_aa: CASSFELAAYNEQFF

v_call: TRBV19
clone_size: -
j_call: TRBJ2-6
d_call: -
cdr3_nt: TGTGCCAGTAGTATCGCCCAGTCCTCTGGGGCCAACGTCCTGACTTTC
cdr3_aa: CASSIAQSSGANVLTF

v_call: TRBV5-6
clone_size: -
j_call: TRBJ2-2
d_call: -
cdr3_nt: TGTGCCAGCAGCTCCCGACTAGTTACCGCCGGGGAGCTGTTTTTT
cdr3_aa: CASSSRLVTAGELFF

v_call: TRBV30
clone_size: -
j_call: TRBJ1-3
d_call: -
cdr3_nt: TGTGCCTGGAGGGTAGGGACAAGAAACACCATATATTTT
cdr3_aa: CAWRVGTRNTIYF

v_call: TRBV27
clone_size: -
j_call: TRBJ2-3
d_call: TRBD2
cdr3_nt: TGTGCCTCAACCCCGGGACTAGCGGGAGGGCCTGAAGATACGCAGTATTTT
cdr3_aa: CASTPGLAGGPEDTQYF

v_call: TRBV5-1
clone_size: few
j_call: TRBJ2-5
d_call: TRBD2
cdr3_nt: TGCGCCAGCAGCTTGTCTCTAGCGGGAGGGCCGCAAGAGACCCAGTACTTC
cdr3_aa: CASSLSLAGGPQETQYF

v_call: TRBV7-2
clone_size: few
j_call: TRBJ2-1
d_call: TRBD2
cdr3_nt: TGTGCCAGCAGCTTAGCGGGACTAGCAGTTTACAATGAGCAGTTCTTC
cdr3_aa: CASSLAGLAVYNEQFF

v_call: TRBV11-2
clone_size: few
j_call: TRBJ2-1
d_call: TRBD2
cdr3_nt: TGTGCCAGCAGCTTGGGTATCCTAGCGGGATCATACAATGAGCAGTTCTTC
cdr3_aa: CASSLGILAGSYNEQFF

v_call: TRBV7-9
clone_size: few
j_call: TRBJ2-1
d_call: TRBD1
cdr3_nt: TGTGCCAGCAGCCGAACCGGACAGGGGGCGGACAATGAGCAGTTCTTC
cdr3_aa: CASSRTGQGADNEQFF

v_call: TRBV7-2
clone_size: -
j_call: TRBJ2-5
d_call: -
cdr3_nt: TGTGCCAGCAGCGAGGTCTTCGTTCAAAAAGAGACCCAGTACTTC
cdr3_aa: CASSEVFVQKETQYF

v_call: TRBV7-9
clone_size: few
j_call: TRBJ2-1
d_call: -
cdr3_nt: TGTGCCAGCAGCCCGGAGACTAGATCGTATGAGCAGTTCTTC
cdr3_aa: CASSPETRSYEQFF

v_call: TRBV7-2
clone_size: few
j_call: TRBJ2-1
d_call: -
cdr3_nt: TGTGCCAGCAGCTCGCATGGACTTTCCGATGAGCAGTTCTTC
cdr3_aa: CASSSHGLSDEQFF

v_call: TRBV11-2
clone_size: few
j_call: TRBJ2-5
d_call: -
cdr3_nt: TGTGCCAGCAGCCGACAGACCCAAGAGACCCAGTACTTC
cdr3_aa: CASSRQTQETQYF

v_call: TRBV28
clone_size: -
j_call: TRBJ1-1
d_call: -
cdr3_nt: TGTGCCAGCAGCCCCGAGGGCTGGAGGAACACTGAAGCTTTCTTT
cdr3_aa: CASSPEGWRNTEAFF

v_call: TRBV13
clone_size: few
j_call: TRBJ2-3
d_call: TRBD2
cdr3_nt: TGTGCCAGCAGCTCTCGGACTAGCGGGAGCCGCACAGATACGCAGTATTTT
cdr3_aa: CASSSRTSGSRTDTQYF

v_call: TRBV28
clone_size: -
j_call: TRBJ1-1
d_call: -
cdr3_nt: TGTGCCAGCACGACATATAGCACTGAAGCTTTCTTT
cdr3_aa: CASTTYSTEAFF

v_call: TRBV6-5
clone_size: few
j_call: TRBJ1-1
d_call: -
cdr3_nt: TGTGCCAGCAGTTCCCCGTTGGGGGGAAAGACTGAAGCTTTCTTT
cdr3_aa: CASSSPLGGKTEAFF

v_call: TRBV10-1
clone_size: -
j_call: TRBJ2-5
d_call: TRBD1
cdr3_nt: TGCGCCAGCAGTGGACAGGGGGCCCAAGGGACCCAGTACTTC
cdr3_aa: CASSGQGAQGTQYF

v_call: TRBV7-8
clone_size: -
j_call: TRBJ2-7
d_call: -
cdr3_nt: TGTGCCAGCAGCTTAGCGGGGAGCTCCTACGAGCAGTACTTC
cdr3_aa: CASSLAGSSYEQYF

v_call: TRBV5-1
clone_size: -
j_call: TRBJ2-5
d_call: TRBD1
cdr3_nt: TGCGCCAGCAGCCCGGGACAGCAAGAGACCCAGTACTTC
cdr3_aa: CASSPGQQETQYF